This TCR beta chain is from a study of cytomegalovirus exposure and HLA in healthy donors. Both 60 Vbeta primers and 13 Jbeta primers went into the PCR. Libraries were prepared by immunoSEQ multiplex PCR; TCRdb keeps only in-frame clonotypes and omits some of them. This sample yields over 85,000 clones, of which around 80% are seen a single time; 0.57% belongs to the top ten. CDR3 length equals 15 residues. Trimming took off 2 bases at V and 1 base at J, with 12 bases between the two ends. Germline V gene data show CDR1 as SGHRS and CDR2 as YFSETQ. Sequenced: PBMCs. This receptor was identified in a man aged 25-40 years in good health and CMV-seronegative. The rearrangement links TRBV5-1 to TRBJ2-5; D not certain. The CDR3 loop reads CASSFANSRQETQYF. The CDR3, as DNA: TGCGCCAGCAGCTTTGCGAACAGCCGCCAAGAGACCCAGTACTTC.